Each of the 30 T cell receptor beta chains below was sequenced from the same sample in a study of cytomegalovirus exposure and HLA in healthy donors (dated by TCRdb to the late 2010s). To prepare the library, the immunoSEQ multiplex PCR assay was applied. The multiplex PCR relied on a mix of 60 forward primers for TCR Vbeta segments and 13 reverse primers for TCR Jbeta segments. TCRdb took this table from immuneACCESS and kept in-frame rearrangements with V and J called. Such tables lack part of the clones; where checked against another copy, unresolved V genes explain under half of the gap, and the rest is unexplained. The sample table shows approximately 130,000 clones, and around two thirds are seen once. The ten largest clonotypes hold about 2.6% of the sample. The source material was PBMCs. These receptors all come from a human donor in good health.

This clone was seen ten or more times. The J gene is TRBJ2-7, the V gene TRBV28, with D tentatively TRBD1 (5 bases). Germline values: CDR1 MDHEN, CDR2 SYDVKM. The CDR3 loop spans 13 amino acids. V lost 8 bases and J lost 7, with 18 bases in between. Written as DNA, the CDR3 is TGTGCCAGCGAATTAGTTGGGGCAGCTGAGCAGTACTTC. Its translation: CASELVGAAEQYF. Full variable domain (rest looked up from reference TRBV28 and TRBJ2-7): DVKVTQSSRYLVKRTGEKVFLECVQDMDHENMFWYRQDPGLGLRLIYFSYDVKMKEKGDIPEGYSVSREKKERFSLILESASTNQTSMYLCASELVGAAEQYFGPGTRLTVT.

This clone has just a few counts. The chain recombines TRBV30 with TRBJ1-2; TRBD1 matches at 9 bases. The CDR3 length is 13 residues. V lost 2 bases and J lost 5; bases outside the gene matches: 3. Germline assignment: CDR1 GTSNPN and CDR2 SVGIG (reference sequence). The CDR3 loop is CAWSRTGDYGYTF. CDR3 in DNA: TGTGCCTGGAGTAGGACAGGGGATTATGGCTACACCTTC.

The chain combines TRBV27 with TRBJ1-1; maybe TRBD1 (5 bases). The ends were cut back, 2 bases at V and 4 bases at J, with 8 bases in the middle. The germline V gene encodes CDR1 MNHEY and CDR2 SMNVEV (reference sequence). This CDR3 is 13 amino acids long. Here the CDR3 reads CASSLARVTEAFF. CDR3 sequence (DNA): TGTGCCAGCAGTTTAGCCAGGGTCACTGAAGCTTTCTTT.

The V and J genes are TRBV9 and TRBJ2-7, with D possibly being TRBD2 (6 bases). Germline-derived CDR1 and CDR2 are SGDLS and YYNGEE. The CDR3 length is 14 residues. Trimming took 2 bases from V and 1 from J, leaving 10 bases between them. The CDR3 nucleotides are TGTGCCAGCAGCGTGGCAGGGACTTCCTACGAGCAGTACTTC. It is translated as CASSVAGTSYEQYF.

This clone was picked up one time. This chain uses TRBV7-2 with TRBJ2-7; 7 bases are a match to TRBD2. Losses at the gene ends were 2 bases for V and 2 bases for J; bases not matched to a gene: 6. Germline V gene data show CDR1 as SGHTA and CDR2 as FQGNSA. The CDR3 has 15 amino acids. The CDR3 DNA follows: TGTGCCAGCAGCTTAATGGGGAGGGCCCCCTACGAGCAGTACTTC. Translation: CASSLMGRAPYEQYF.

The chain links TRBV7-3 to TRBJ2-3; 7 bases align to TRBD1. The CDR3 loop spans 14 amino acids. The V segment lost 5 bases and the J segment 8 bases; nucleotides outside the gene matches: 10. Germline V lookup: CDR1 SGHTA, CDR2 FQGTGA. The chain's CDR3 is CASSPDRVSSTQYF. CDR3 nucleotide sequence: TGTGCCAGCAGCCCCGACAGGGTTTCAAGTACGCAGTATTTT.

The V and J genes are TRBV11-2 and TRBJ2-1; D is unresolved. This CDR3 is 13 amino acids long. Germline CDR1 SGHAT, CDR2 FQNNGV. V gave up 6 bases and J gave up 8 bases, with 14 bases separating them. CDR3 nucleotides: TGTGCCAGCAGTTTCAGTCCCCGGGATGAGCAGTTCTTC. This encodes CASSFSPRDEQFF.

CDR3 amino acids: CASSVDGVPHHSGNTIYF. The CDR3 DNA is TGTGCCAGCAGCGTAGATGGAGTCCCACACCACTCTGGAAACACCATATATTTT. The J gene is TRBJ1-3, the V gene TRBV9; no firm D call. The ends were cut back, 0 bases at V and 0 bases at J, with 16 bases in the middle. This CDR3 contains 18 residues. In germline, CDR1 is SGDLS, CDR2 YYNGEE.

The J gene is TRBJ2-1, the V gene TRBV15; no clear D gene. V gave up 6 bases and J gave up 0 bases, with 9 bases separating them. Germline-derived CDR1 and CDR2 are LNHNV and YYDKDF (reference sequence). The CDR3 is 14 amino acids. Here the CDR3 DNA reads TGTGCCACCAGATCTGGCAGCTCCTACAATGAGCAGTTCTTC. It codes for CATRSGSSYNEQFF.

The chain combines TRBV7-2 with TRBJ2-5; possible D gene TRBD2, 5 bases. There are 14 residues in the CDR3. Germline-derived CDR1 and CDR2 are SGHTA and FQGNSA. The V gene lost 1 base and the J gene lost 3 bases, with 9 bases spanning the gap. CDR3 region: CASSLGWREETQYF. The CDR3 nucleotides read TGTGCCAGCAGCTTAGGTTGGCGGGAAGAGACCCAGTACTTC.

The V gene is TRBV9, the J gene TRBJ1-4, with 8 bases lining up with TRBD1. V gave up 5 bases and J gave up 8 bases; unmatched junction bases: 8. Germline V lookup: CDR1 SGDLS, CDR2 YYNGEE. The CDR3 extends over 14 amino acids. The CDR3 bases are TGTGCCAGCAGTTCCCAGGGGGCGGCGGAAAAACTGTTTTTT. It is translated as CASSSQGAAEKLFF.

The CDR3 nucleotides read TGCGCCAGCAGCCAAGATGCGGGACTAGCGACGAACACCGGGGAGCTGTTTTTT. It translates to CASSQDAGLATNTGELFF. This chain connects TRBV4-3 to TRBJ2-2; 10 positions agree with TRBD2. CDR1 is LGHNA and CDR2 is YSLEER in the germline V gene. This CDR3 spans 18 amino acids. J was trimmed by 0 bases and V by 0 bases; bases with no gene match: 4.

The DNA for the CDR3 is TGTGCCAGCTCCCCCACCCCAACGGGGAGTGAGCAGTTCTTC. Residues: CASSPTPTGSEQFF. This sequence joins TRBV2 and TRBJ2-1; possible D gene TRBD2, 5 bases. Trimming stripped 8 bases from V and 9 bases from J, with 20 bases between. Germline V gene lookup returns CDR1 SNHLY and CDR2 FYNNEI. The CDR3 has 14 residues.

The J gene is TRBJ2-1, the V gene TRBV29-1, with 8 positions matching TRBD1. After removal of 4 bases from V and 4 bases from J, the junction contained 0 bases not matched to a gene. This CDR3 is 12 amino acids long. CDR1 and CDR2 from the germline V gene are SQVTM and ANQGSEA. In DNA, the CDR3 is TGCAGCGTTGGACAGGGGTACAATGAGCAGTTCTTC. It is translated as CSVGQGYNEQFF.

The V call is TRBV4-3, the J call TRBJ2-7; TRBD1 is a possible D gene (6 bases). Deletions cut 2 bases from V and 0 bases from J, with 8 bases between. The germline CDR1 and CDR2 sequences are LGHNA and YSLEER. There are 14 residues in the CDR3. CDR3 amino acids: CASSQTQGSYEQYF. The CDR3 region has the DNA TGCGCCAGCAGCCAAACACAGGGCTCCTACGAGCAGTACTTC.

V usage is TRBV23-1 and J usage is TRBJ1-5; TRBD1 matches 7 bases. TRBV23-1 is known as an ORF, though its function is uncertain. J was trimmed by 4 bases and V by 4 bases; bases with no gene match: 10. The CDR3 runs 16 residues. The CDR3 loop is CASSLNPSGQNQPQHF. DNA of the CDR3: TGCGCCAGCAGTCTAAACCCATCGGGACAGAATCAGCCCCAGCATTTT.

This clone turned up a few times. The V and J genes are TRBV5-4 and TRBJ2-5, with D perhaps TRBD2 (6 bases). V lost 1 base and J lost 5, with 12 bases in between. Germline V gene sequence: CDR1 SGHNT, CDR2 YYREEE (reference sequence). CDR3 length equals 14 residues. The CDR3 loop is CASSLRRGAETQYF. Here the CDR3 DNA reads TGTGCCAGCAGCTTGCGGCGGGGTGCGGAGACCCAGTACTTC.

The V and J genes are TRBV15 and TRBJ2-7, with D tentatively TRBD2 (6 bases). Trimming left V 1 base short and J 0 bases short, with 13 bases between. This CDR3 contains 16 residues. The germline CDR1 and CDR2 sequences are LNHNV and YYDKDF (reference sequence). Written as DNA, the CDR3 is TGTGCCACCAGCAGAGGACCGGGACTCCGCTCCTACGAGCAGTACTTC. Its protein is CATSRGPGLRSYEQYF.

Here the CDR3 DNA reads TGTGCCAGCAGCGACGCTCCGGTGGAGGGGGAGCAGTACTTC. It specifies CASSDAPVEGEQYF. The chain links TRBV5-6 to TRBJ2-7; maybe TRBD2 (6 bases). This CDR3 contains 14 residues. Trimming removed 4 bases at V and 7 bases at J, with 18 bases between. Germline V CDR1 and CDR2: SGHDT, YYEEEE. Based on the CDR3 plus reference TRBV5-6 and TRBJ2-7, the full variable domain is DAGVTQSPTHLIKTRGQQVTLRCSPKSGHDTVSWYQQALGQGPQFIFQYYEEEERQRGNFPDRFSGHQFPNYSSELNVNALLLGDSALYLCASSDAPVEGEQYFGPGTRLTVT.

The chain is built from TRBV9 and TRBJ2-1, with D perhaps TRBD2 (6 bases). Between the trimmed V and J ends, which lost 0 bases and 6 bases, there was a span of 13 bases. This CDR3 comprises 15 residues. In germline, CDR1 is SGDLS, CDR2 YYNGEE. The chain's CDR3 is CASSVEAGSGNEQFF. In DNA form, the CDR3 reads TGTGCCAGCAGCGTAGAAGCAGGTAGCGGCAATGAGCAGTTCTTC.

The genes are TRBV7-2 and TRBJ2-1; a weak D match, TRBD2 (7 bases). This CDR3 has 17 amino acids. V was pared by 1 base and J by 4 bases, with 17 bases between. Germline CDR1 and CDR2: SGHTA and FQGNSA. The CDR3 region is CASSLGAGDYPYNEQFF. The CDR3 DNA is TGTGCCAGCAGCTTAGGTGCAGGGGACTATCCTTACAATGAGCAGTTCTTC.

V usage is TRBV27 and J usage is TRBJ2-5; weak D call: TRBD1 (6 bases). This CDR3 region has 15 residues. The germline V gene has CDR1 MNHEY and CDR2 SMNVEV (reference sequence). V shed 1 base and J shed 5 bases, with 14 bases lying between them. CDR3 region: CASSLLTGPVETQYF. The CDR3 DNA sequence: TGTGCCAGCAGTTTATTAACAGGGCCAGTCGAGACCCAGTACTTC.

The rearrangement links TRBV14 to TRBJ2-7; 7 nucleotides line up with TRBD1. This CDR3 comprises 18 residues. Germline-derived CDR1 and CDR2 are SGHDN and FVKESK. After removal of 2 bases from V and 1 base from J, the junction contained 14 bases not matched to a gene. This chain's CDR3 is CASSQKQGMVPLSYEQYF. In DNA, the CDR3 is TGTGCCAGCAGCCAAAAACAGGGGATGGTTCCGCTTTCCTACGAGCAGTACTTC.

This clone was counted a single time. The V gene is TRBV9, the J gene TRBJ1-3, with D unresolved. V lost 3 bases, J lost 7 bases, and 8 bases lay in between. This CDR3 spans 12 amino acids. Germline V lookup: CDR1 SGDLS, CDR2 YYNGEE. The CDR3 DNA reads as TGTGCCAGCAGCGCATACAAGAACACCATATATTTT. This sequence encodes CASSAYKNTIYF.

V usage is TRBV2 and J usage is TRBJ2-1; TRBD1 is a possible D gene (6 bases). The V gene lost 7 bases and the J gene lost 5 bases, with 18 bases spanning the gap. The CDR3 spans 15 residues. Germline CDR1 SNHLY, CDR2 FYNNEI. The CDR3 DNA is TGTGCCAGCACCATCCTCGTGGACAGAGACAATGAGCAGTTCTTC. It yields the protein CASTILVDRDNEQFF.

The genes are TRBV2 and TRBJ2-1; 7 bases align to TRBD2. Losses at the gene ends were 3 bases for V and 6 bases for J; bases not matched to a gene: 8. The CDR3 consists of 15 residues. From germline, CDR1 is SNHLY and CDR2 FYNNEI. The CDR3 region is CASSETSTLFNEQFF. The CDR3 DNA sequence: TGTGCCAGCAGTGAGACTAGCACACTATTCAATGAGCAGTTCTTC. The full variable domain, its missing parts supplied by reference TRBV2 and TRBJ2-1, is EPEVTQTPSHQVTQMGQEVILRCVPISNHLYFYWYRQILGQKVEFLVSFYNNEISEKSEIFDDQFSVERPDGSNFTLKIRSTKLEDSAMYFCASSETSTLFNEQFFGPGTRLTVL.

This clone was counted a single time. The chain recombines TRBV2 with TRBJ2-2; perhaps TRBD2 as D (7 bases). In germline, CDR1 is SNHLY, CDR2 FYNNEI. The CDR3 has 13 amino acids. V shed 11 bases and J shed 6 bases, with 16 bases lying between them. The CDR3 region has the DNA TGTGCCGGTGGGAGGGGGGAGTCCGGGGAGCTGTTTTTT. Encoded protein: CAGGRGESGELFF.

The chain uses TRBV7-6 and TRBJ2-7, with 8 bases lining up with TRBD2. V was clipped by 1 base and J by 7 bases; unmatched bases: 6. The CDR3 loop spans 14 amino acids. CDR1 and CDR2 (germline): SGHVS, FNYEAQ. CDR3 coding DNA: TGTGCCAGCAGCTTAGGAGCGGGAGTTGTAGAGCAGTACTTC. Its protein product is CASSLGAGVVEQYF.

The chain is built from TRBV30 and TRBJ2-7, with D maybe TRBD2 (6 bases). V was shortened by 0 bases and J by 5 bases, with 11 bases between the two germline ends. The CDR3 totals 13 residues. The germline V gene has CDR1 GTSNPN and CDR2 SVGIG (reference sequence). CDR3 in amino acids: CAWSVLWGDEQYF. The DNA for the CDR3 is TGTGCCTGGAGTGTACTATGGGGGGACGAGCAGTACTTC.

This sequence joins TRBV19 and TRBJ2-3; 7 bases match TRBD2. The germline gives CDR1 LNHDA, CDR2 SQIVND (reference sequence). CDR3 length equals 13 residues. V dropped 10 bases and J dropped 3; count of bases not matched to a gene: 7. This CDR3 is CATQPGGTDTQYF. CDR3 coding DNA: TGTGCCACCCAGCCGGGGGGTACAGATACGCAGTATTTT.